This T cell receptor beta chain was documented in a study of blood T cell repertoires in COVID-19 (dated by TCRdb to the early 2020s). About the full investigation: The collaborator samples originated in the United States, Italy and Spain and spanned the acute and convalescent phases of COVID-19. The repertoires were released in a freely available public database intended as a resource for research on the immune response to SARS-CoV-2. The samples were drawn from the first 160 participants of the ongoing ImmuneRACE study and from 1,254 subjects provided by 6 global collaborators. A de-identified subject ID, COVID-19 status, age in years and sex were almost always included in the sample metadata. The dataset comprised deeply sampled blood TCRbeta repertoires from subjects exposed to, actively infected with, or recovered from COVID-19. The prospective study material was composed of cDNA or gDNA derived from T cells, B-cell-depleted T cells, or PBMCs. HLA class I and class II types, where available, came from metadata supplied by the sample provider rather than from assay-based typing.

Remarks on this clone: Which antigen it targets is not known. One base away there is no much larger clone; base qualities are not given.

The immunoSEQ Assay, a bias-controlled multiplex PCR, was used to amplify TCRbeta CDR3 regions from genomic DNA. The paper's processing steps were these. Within the assay, amplification of reference gene primers was used to estimate how many nucleated cells each sample contained. Sequence reads were collapsed and filtered to measure the absolute abundance of every unique TCRbeta CDR3 rearrangement. Productive Simpson clonality was computed per sample as the square root of Simpson's diversity index over productive rearrangements. The source is immuneACCESS, and TCRdb retained only in-frame sequences with V and J called. Part of the clones is not carried over; for the studies checked, unresolved V genes explain less than half of this, and the remainder is unexplained. The DNA was the basis for D and trimming; V, J and clone size are from that table. In this sample the table shows about 90,000 clones, roughly 78% of which occur a single time. 10% of the sample rests with the top ten.

Points the paper makes about the study in general: The quantity of clinical and demographic metadata differed by source and by participant and was supplied without curation.

Sequences LGHDT (CDR1) and YNNKEL (CDR2) are obtained from the germline V gene (reference sequence). CDR3 length: 15 amino acids, cysteine to phenylalanine. Of the read, only the CDR3 DNA is kept; its 45 bases are in frame from base 1. V lost 3 bases and J lost 1 base; the stretch between them is 10 bases long. Whole blood was collected in K2EDTA tubes by collaborating institutions according to the institutions' own protocols. Collaborator samples were shipped for TCRbeta analysis as frozen whole blood, isolated PBMCs, or DNA extracted from either sample type. The receptor comes from a woman between 65 and 79 years old with acute or convalescent COVID-19. The chain employs TRBV3-1 (or the pseudogene TRBV3-2) and TRBJ1-3; the D segment cannot be called with confidence. Sequencing was carried out using peripheral blood. Here is the DNA: TGTGCCAGCAGCCAGGTTCGAGGTTCTGGAAACACCATATATTTT. It is translated as CASSQVRGSGNTIYF.